Listed below are T cell receptor beta chains from one sample, sequenced in a study of memory CD4+ T cells and cytomegalovirus serostatus. Sequencing was performed with immunoSEQ multiplex PCR; in TCRdb, only in-frame clones are kept and a portion is missing. This table holds 56,000 or so clones, around 80% found once. Sequencing was done on a sample of memory CD4+ T cells from blood. These receptors originate from an adult in good health and CMV-seronegative. Both conserved end residues are part of each CDR3. Each record gives: J gene, clone size, D gene, V gene, CDR3 DNA, CDR3 protein. D genes are given only for firm matches. Part of the rows lack a size; the others show once, few, many or a class for expanded clones.

TRBJ1-1 | . | TRBD1 | TRBV28 | TGTGCCAGTAGAACAGGGGGCTGGAACACTGAAGCTTTCTTT | CASRTGGWNTEAFF
TRBJ1-1 | . | . | TRBV28 | TGTGCCAGCAGCTCCCGGCAGGGGACGACTGAAGCTTTCTTT | CASSSRQGTTEAFF
TRBJ1-1 | few | . | TRBV10-3 | TGTGCCACCGGACCACTTCACACTGAAGCTTTCTTT | CATGPLHTEAFF
TRBJ2-2 | . | TRBD1 | TRBV5-4 | TGTGCCAGCAGCTTGAGAGGGGGACAGGCGAACACCGGGGAGCTGTTTTTT | CASSLRGGQANTGELFF
TRBJ2-1 | . | TRBD1 | TRBV30 | TGTGCCTGGAGTTTGACCGGGACAGGGGGCGTGTATGAGCAGTTCTTC | CAWSLTGTGGVYEQFF
TRBJ1-6 | . | . | TRBV6-5 | TGTGCCAGCAGTTACACAGGGTATAATTCACCCCTCCACTTT | CASSYTGYNSPLHF
TRBJ2-5 | once | TRBD2 | TRBV5-4 | TGTGCCAGCAGTTTCCTTGGCGGGGGGGCCAATGGAGAGACCCAGTACTTC | CASSFLGGGANGETQYF
TRBJ1-3 | . | TRBD1 | TRBV29-1 | TGCAGCGTTGGTGGGACAGGGTCTGGAAACACCATATATTTT | CSVGGTGSGNTIYF
TRBJ2-1 | . | TRBD2 | TRBV5-6 | TGTGCCAGCGATACACTAGCGGGGGCCCCTGGGTTCGGCAATGAGCAGTTCTTC | CASDTLAGAPGFGNEQFF
TRBJ2-1 | . | . | TRBV5-1 | TGCGCCAGCAGCTACGACAGCTCCTACAATGAGCAGTTCTTC | CASSYDSSYNEQFF
TRBJ1-4 | . | . | TRBV18 | TGTGCCAGCTCCCTGAGTAATGAAAAACTGTTTTTT | CASSLSNEKLFF
TRBJ2-7 | . | TRBD1 | TRBV7-6 | TGTGCCAGCAGCTTGACAGGGAGATCTGAGCAGTACTTC | CASSLTGRSEQYF
TRBJ1-1 | . | . | TRBV4-2 | TGTGCCAGCAGCCTACTCCGGGGGAACACTGAAGCTTTCTTT | CASSLLRGNTEAFF
TRBJ1-6 | . | . | TRBV10-3 | TGTGCCATCAGTGAAACGCTGCCGGGACTTTATAATTCACCCCTCCACTTT | CAISETLPGLYNSPLHF
TRBJ2-3 | . | TRBD2 | TRBV19 | TGTGCCAGTAGTACCCCCTGGCGGGGGAGGGATACGCAGTATTTT | CASSTPWRGRDTQYF
TRBJ2-7 | . | TRBD1 | TRBV7-3 | TGTGCCAGCACCAAATCTATTTTGGGGGACAGATCCTACGAGCAGTACTTC | CASTKSILGDRSYEQYF
TRBJ1-3 | . | TRBD1 | TRBV4-2 | TGTGCCAGCAGCCGATCATCCGGGACAGGGGTTGGAAACACCATATATTTT | CASSRSSGTGVGNTIYF
TRBJ2-7 | . | . | TRBV5-1 | TGCGCCAGCAGCTTGGGCGGGAACTACGAGCAGTACTTC | CASSLGGNYEQYF
TRBJ1-2 | . | . | TRBV20-1 | TGCAGTGAGGGCAGTAACTATGGCTACACCTTC | CSEGSNYGYTF
TRBJ2-2 | . | . | TRBV11-3 | TGTGCCAGCAGCCTCGGGACAACCTCCACCGGGGAGCTGTTTTTT | CASSLGTTSTGELFF
TRBJ1-2 | . | . | TRBV30 | TGTGCCTGGAGTCAAGCGCCCTTTGGCTACACCTTC | CAWSQAPFGYTF
TRBJ1-1 | . | . | TRBV28 | TGTGCCAGCAGTCTTAGGGGAAGCACTGAAGCTTTCTTT | CASSLRGSTEAFF
TRBJ2-7 | medium-sized | . | TRBV19 | TGTGCCAGTAAGGGGCAGGGCCACGAGCAGTACTTC | CASKGQGHEQYF
TRBJ1-4 | . | TRBD1 | TRBV5-1 | TGCGCCAGCAGCTTGGAAGGACAGGGTAATGAAAAACTGTTTTTT | CASSLEGQGNEKLFF
TRBJ2-2 | . | TRBD2 | TRBV5-6 | TGTGCCAGCAGCTTGGGGCTAGCGGGGGGAAGTACCGGGGAGCTGTTTTTT | CASSLGLAGGSTGELFF
TRBJ1-2 | . | . | TRBV7-2 | TGTGCCAGCAGCTCGGGGACGGGCGGCTACACCTTC | CASSSGTGGYTF
TRBJ2-6 | . | TRBD1 | TRBV19 | TGTGCCAGTAGCAGGGACAGGGGGTTTACAGGGGCCAACGTCCTGACTTTC | CASSRDRGFTGANVLTF
TRBJ1-1 | . | . | TRBV29-1 | TGCAGCGTTGGGTTCGGTGCTGAAGCTTTCTTT | CSVGFGAEAFF
TRBJ1-1 | . | . | TRBV7-6 | TGTGCCAGCAGCCCGGGGCCGGCGAACACTGAAGCTTTCTTT | CASSPGPANTEAFF
TRBJ1-6 | few | . | TRBV5-4 | TGTGCCAGCAGCTCACCGCCGGGGAGCTCCTATAATTCACCCCTCCACTTT | CASSSPPGSSYNSPLHF
TRBJ2-7 | . | TRBD1 | TRBV5-1 | TGCGCCAGCAGCCTCGGACAGGGGGCGAGCGAGCAGTACTTC | CASSLGQGASEQYF